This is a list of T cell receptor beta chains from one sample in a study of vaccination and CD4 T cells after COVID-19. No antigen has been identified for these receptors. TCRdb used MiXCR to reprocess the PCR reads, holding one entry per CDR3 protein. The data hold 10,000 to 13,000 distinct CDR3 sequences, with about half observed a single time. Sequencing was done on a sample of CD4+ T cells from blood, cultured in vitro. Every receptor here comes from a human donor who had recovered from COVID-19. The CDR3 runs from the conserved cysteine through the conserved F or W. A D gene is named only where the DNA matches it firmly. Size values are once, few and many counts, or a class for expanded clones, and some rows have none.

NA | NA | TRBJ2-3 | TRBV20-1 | CSASEGLTDTQYF | TGCAGTGCTAGTGAGGGCTTGACAGATACGCAGTATTTT
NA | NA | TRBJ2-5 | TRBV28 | CASNLMGQKETQYF | TGTGCCAGCAATCTTATGGGGCAAAAAGAGACCCAGTACTTC
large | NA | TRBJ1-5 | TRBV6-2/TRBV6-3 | CASSSPALGNQPQHF | TGTGCCAGCAGTTCCCCCGCCTTGGGCAATCAGCCCCAGCATTTT
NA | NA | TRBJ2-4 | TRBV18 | CASSSQRAKNIQYF | TGTGCCAGCTCCTCCCAGCGGGCCAAAAACATTCAGTACTTC
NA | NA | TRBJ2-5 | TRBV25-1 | CASSEAGIVETQYF | TGTGCCAGCAGTGAGGCTGGGATTGTGGAGACCCAGTACTTC
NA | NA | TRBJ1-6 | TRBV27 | CASSYWSPSYNSPLHF | TGTGCCAGCAGTTATTGGAGCCCCAGCTATAATTCACCCCTCCACTTT
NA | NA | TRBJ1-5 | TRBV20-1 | CSARPPVYSNQPQHF | TGCAGTGCTAGACCGCCGGTCTATAGCAATCAGCCCCAGCATTTT
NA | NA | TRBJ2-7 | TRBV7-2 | CASSRDTYEQYF | TGTGCCAGCAGTCGGGACACCTACGAGCAGTACTTC
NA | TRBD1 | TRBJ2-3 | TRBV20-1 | CSARQGQDTQYF | TGCAGTGCTAGACAGGGACAGGATACGCAGTATTTT
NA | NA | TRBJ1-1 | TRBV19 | CASSSRVEAEAFF | TGTGCCAGTAGTTCCAGGGTGGAGGCTGAAGCTTTCTTT
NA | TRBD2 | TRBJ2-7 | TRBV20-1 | CSARDDSGTPYEQYF | TGCAGTGCTAGAGATGATAGCGGGACCCCCTACGAGCAGTACTTC
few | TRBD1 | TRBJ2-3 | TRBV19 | CASSRQGAATQYF | TGTGCCAGTAGTAGACAGGGGGCAGCGACGCAGTATTTT
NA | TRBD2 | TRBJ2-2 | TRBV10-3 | CATRPGLAGVTGELFF | TGTGCCACCAGACCGGGACTAGCGGGAGTCACCGGGGAGCTGTTTTTT
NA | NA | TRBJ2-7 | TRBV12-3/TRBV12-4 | CASSSVGTVYEQYF | TGTGCCAGCAGTTCCGTCGGGACGGTGTACGAGCAGTACTTC
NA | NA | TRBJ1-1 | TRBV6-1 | CASREGLREGTFF | TGTGCCAGCAGGGAGGGACTTCGGGAAGGAACTTTCTTT
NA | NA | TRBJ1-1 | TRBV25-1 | CASSGPTLNTEAFF | TGTGCCAGCAGTGGTCCGACGCTGAACACTGAAGCTTTCTTT
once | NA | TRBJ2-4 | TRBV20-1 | CSARPLAKNIQYF | TGCAGTGCTAGACCCCTAGCCAAAAACATTCAGTACTTC
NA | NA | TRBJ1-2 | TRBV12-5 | CASGYSNYGYTF | TGTGCTAGTGGGTACAGCAACTATGGCTACACCTTC
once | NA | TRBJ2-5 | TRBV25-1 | CASSDPGGETQYF | TGTGCCAGCAGTGACCCGGGGGGCGAGACCCAGTACTTC
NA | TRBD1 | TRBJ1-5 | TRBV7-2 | CASSPRQGGQPQHF | TGTGCCAGCAGCCCTCGACAGGGAGGTCAGCCCCAGCATTTT
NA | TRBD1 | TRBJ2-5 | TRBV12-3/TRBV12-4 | CASSQRTGGLETQYF | TGTGCCAGCAGTCAGAGGACAGGAGGACTGGAGACCCAGTACTTC
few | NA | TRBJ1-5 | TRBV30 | CAWSVLGSNQPQHF | TGTGCCTGGAGCGTATTAGGTAGCAATCAGCCCCAGCATTTT
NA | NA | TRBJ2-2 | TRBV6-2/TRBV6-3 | CASSYSWNTGELFF | TGTGCCAGCAGTTACTCGTGGAACACCGGGGAGCTGTTTTTT
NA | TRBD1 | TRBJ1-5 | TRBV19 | CASSTSRTGGQPQHF | TGTGCCAGTAGTACAAGTCGGACAGGAGGTCAGCCCCAGCATTTT
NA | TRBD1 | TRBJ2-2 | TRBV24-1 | CATSDVSGTGNTGELFF | TGTGCCACCAGTGATGTCTCCGGGACAGGCAACACCGGGGAGCTGTTTTTT
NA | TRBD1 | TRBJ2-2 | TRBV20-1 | CSAETGGFTGELFF | TGCAGTGCTGAGACAGGGGGCTTTACCGGGGAGCTGTTTTTT
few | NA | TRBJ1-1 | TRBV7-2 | CASSFGGAAEAFF | TGTGCCAGCAGCTTCGGGGGAGCGGCTGAAGCTTTCTTT
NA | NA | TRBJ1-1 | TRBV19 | CASSISANTEAFF | TGTGCCAGTAGTATTTCAGCGAACACTGAAGCTTTCTTT
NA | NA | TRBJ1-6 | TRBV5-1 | CASSPGDKGTTSPLHF | TGCGCCAGCAGCCCGGGGGACAAGGGGACGACTTCACCCCTCCACTTT
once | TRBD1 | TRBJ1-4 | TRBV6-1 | CASRDRKLEKLFF | TGTGCCAGCAGGGACAGGAAACTAGAAAAACTGTTTTTT
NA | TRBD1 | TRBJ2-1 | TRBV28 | CASSLVGERGRNYNEQFF | TGTGCCAGCAGTTTAGTCGGGGAGAGGGGGCGAAATTACAATGAGCAGTTCTTC